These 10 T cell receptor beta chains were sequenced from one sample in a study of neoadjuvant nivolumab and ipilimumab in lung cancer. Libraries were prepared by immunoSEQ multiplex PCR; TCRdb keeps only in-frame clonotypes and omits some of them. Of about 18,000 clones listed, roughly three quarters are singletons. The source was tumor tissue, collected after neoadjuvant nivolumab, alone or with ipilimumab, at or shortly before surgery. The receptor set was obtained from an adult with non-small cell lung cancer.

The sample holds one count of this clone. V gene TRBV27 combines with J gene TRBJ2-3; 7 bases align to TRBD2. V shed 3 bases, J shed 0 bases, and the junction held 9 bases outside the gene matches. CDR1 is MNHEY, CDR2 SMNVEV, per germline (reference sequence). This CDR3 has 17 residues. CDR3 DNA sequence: TGTGCCAGCAGTTTGGTGACTAGCATATTCAGCACAGATACGCAGTATTTT. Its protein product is CASSLVTSIFSTDTQYF.

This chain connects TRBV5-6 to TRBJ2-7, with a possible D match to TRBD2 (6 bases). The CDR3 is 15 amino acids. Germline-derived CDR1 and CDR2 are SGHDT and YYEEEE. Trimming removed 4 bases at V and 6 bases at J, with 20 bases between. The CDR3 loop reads CASSPTVARRGEQYF. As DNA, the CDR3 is TGTGCCAGCAGCCCTACAGTGGCTCGGAGGGGCGAGCAGTACTTC.

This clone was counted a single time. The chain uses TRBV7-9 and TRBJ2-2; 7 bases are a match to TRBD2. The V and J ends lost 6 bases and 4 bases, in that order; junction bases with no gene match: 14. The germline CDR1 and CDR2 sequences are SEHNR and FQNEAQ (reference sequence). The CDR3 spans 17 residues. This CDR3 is CASSWQRGNGVTGELFF. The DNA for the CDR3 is TGTGCCAGCAGTTGGCAGCGGGGAAATGGTGTCACCGGGGAGCTGTTTTTT.

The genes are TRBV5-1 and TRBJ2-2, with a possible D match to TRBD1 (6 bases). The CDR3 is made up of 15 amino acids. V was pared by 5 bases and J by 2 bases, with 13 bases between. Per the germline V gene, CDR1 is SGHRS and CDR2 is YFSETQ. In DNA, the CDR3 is TGCGCCAGCAGGGCCGGGACAAGAAACACCGGGGAGCTGTTTTTT. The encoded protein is CASRAGTRNTGELFF.

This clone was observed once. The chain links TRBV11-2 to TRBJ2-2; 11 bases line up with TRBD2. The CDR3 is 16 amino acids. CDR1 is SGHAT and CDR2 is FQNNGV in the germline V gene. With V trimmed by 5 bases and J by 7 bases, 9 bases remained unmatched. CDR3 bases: TGTGCCAGCAGCATTAGCGGGAGGGCCGGGATCGGGGAGCTGTTTTTT. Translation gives CASSISGRAGIGELFF.

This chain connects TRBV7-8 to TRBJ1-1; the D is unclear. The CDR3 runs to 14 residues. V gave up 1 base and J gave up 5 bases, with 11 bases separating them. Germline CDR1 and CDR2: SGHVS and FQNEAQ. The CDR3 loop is CASSLVSLETEAFF. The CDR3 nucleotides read TGTGCCAGCAGCTTAGTCTCCTTGGAAACTGAAGCTTTCTTT.

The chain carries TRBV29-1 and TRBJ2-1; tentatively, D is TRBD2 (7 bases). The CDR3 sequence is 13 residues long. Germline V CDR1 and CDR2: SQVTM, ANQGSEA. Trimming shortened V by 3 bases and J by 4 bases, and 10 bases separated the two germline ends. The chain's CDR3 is CSVERGGYNEQFF. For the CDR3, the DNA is TGCAGCGTTGAGAGGGGGGGGTACAATGAGCAGTTCTTC.

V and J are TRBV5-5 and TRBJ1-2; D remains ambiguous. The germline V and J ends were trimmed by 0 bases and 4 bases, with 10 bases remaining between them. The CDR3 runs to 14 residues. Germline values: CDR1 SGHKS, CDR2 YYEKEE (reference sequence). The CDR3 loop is CASSLEAEAYGYTF. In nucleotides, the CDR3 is TGTGCCAGCAGCTTGGAGGCAGAAGCCTATGGCTACACCTTC.

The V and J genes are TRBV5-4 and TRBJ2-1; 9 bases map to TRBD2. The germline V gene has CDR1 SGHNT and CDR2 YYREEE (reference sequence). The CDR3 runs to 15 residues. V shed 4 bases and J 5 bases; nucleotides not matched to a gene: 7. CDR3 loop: CASSMGLASHNEQFF. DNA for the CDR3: TGTGCCAGCAGCATGGGACTAGCTTCCCACAATGAGCAGTTCTTC.

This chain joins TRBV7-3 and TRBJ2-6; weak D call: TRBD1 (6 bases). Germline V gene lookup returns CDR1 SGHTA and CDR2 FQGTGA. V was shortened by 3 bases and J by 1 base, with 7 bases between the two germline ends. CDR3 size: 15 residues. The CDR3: CASSFGQSGANVLTF. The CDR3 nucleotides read TGTGCCAGCAGCTTCGGACAGTCTGGGGCCAACGTCCTGACTTTC. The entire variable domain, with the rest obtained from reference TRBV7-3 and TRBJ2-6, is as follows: GAGVSQTPSNKVTEKGKYVELRCDPISGHTALYWYRQSLGQGPEFLIYFQGTGAADDSGLPNDRFFAVRPEGSVSTLKIQRTERGDSAVYLCASSFGQSGANVLTFGAGSRLTVL.